The 24 T cell receptor beta chains below come from one sample, sequenced in a study of Graves' ophthalmopathy and Graves' hyperthyroidism. Amplifying from RNA transcripts, the study obtained TCR beta CDR3 regions. HTBI primers were employed in first-round RT-PCR, then a second-round multiplex PCR followed. Each CDR3 protein gets one entry after TCRdb re-called the multiplex PCR reads with MiXCR. The table shows approximately 700,000 distinct CDR3 sequences, with roughly 39% occurring only once. Sample: peripheral blood. The receptors here all came from an adult man with Graves' ophthalmopathy.

To note about this clonotype: Without the conserved terminal phenylalanine or tryptophan, this CDR3 likely stems from a read error. V and J are TRBV5-1 and TRBJ2-7, with TRBD2 matching over 7 bases. The CDR3 extends over 19 amino acids. J was trimmed by 3 bases and V by 0 bases; bases with no gene match: 18. The germline gives CDR1 SGHRS, CDR2 YFSETQ. The CDR3 coding sequence is TGCGCCAGCAGCTTGGCCGTAGGGGTTATGGCGGGAGAGCGCTACGAGCAGTACCTC. The encoded protein is CASSLAVGVMAGERYEQYL.

This clonotype was recorded at least ten times. The V gene is TRBV24-1, the J gene TRBJ2-5, with TRBD2 matching over 11 bases. Per germline, CDR1 KGHDR and CDR2 SFDVKD. CDR3 length: 13 residues. With V trimmed by 7 bases and J by 4 bases, 1 base remained unmatched. The CDR3 DNA sequence: TGTGCCACCAGCCTAGCGGGAGGAGAGACCCAGTACTTC. It codes for CATSLAGGETQYF.

This clonotype was detected ten times or more. This sequence joins TRBV7-8 and TRBJ2-7; a possible D gene is TRBD2 (5 bases). Trimming took 7 bases from V and 1 from J, leaving 17 bases between them. Germline loops: CDR1 SGHVS, CDR2 FQNEAQ. This CDR3 is built from 15 residues. The CDR3 nucleotides are TGTGCCAGCATGGCCGGGATGAACCCATCCTACGAGCAGTACTTC. This codes for CASMAGMNPSYEQYF.

This clonotype has ten or more counts. The chain is built from TRBV25-1 and TRBJ1-1, with no clear D. Trimming removed 8 bases from V and 0 bases from J, with 7 bases in between. This CDR3 has 12 residues. CDR1 and CDR2 (germline): MGHDK, SYGVNS. The CDR3 spells CASGGLNTEAFF. As DNA, the CDR3 is TGTGCCAGCGGTGGTTTGAACACTGAAGCTTTCTTT.

The chain has TRBV11-3 and TRBJ2-1; 7 bases match TRBD2. V lost 5 bases, J lost 9 bases, and 13 bases stayed unmatched. CDR3 length: 15 amino acids. Germline V gene lookup returns CDR1 SGHNT and CDR2 YENEEA. The CDR3 nucleotides are TGTGCCAGCAGCCACGGGCAGACTAGCTCCTCTGAGCAGTTCTTC. It yields the protein CASSHGQTSSSEQFF.

This clonotype was recorded at least ten times. The V gene is TRBV11-2, the J gene TRBJ2-7; D could derive from TRBD1 or TRBD2 (5 bases each). CDR3 length: 14 amino acids. Trimming left V 5 bases short and J 3 bases short, with 14 bases between. Germline V gives CDR1 SGHAT, CDR2 FQNNGV. CDR3 DNA: TGTGCCAGCAGCCTCGAGGGGCGCCTCTACGAGCAGTACTTC. This gives the protein CASSLEGRLYEQYF.

This clonotype was counted once. The chain has TRBV7-9 and TRBJ2-5, with TRBD2 matching over 7 bases. This CDR3 spans 21 amino acids. Germline CDR1 and CDR2: SEHNR and FQNEAQ (reference sequence). V lost 2 bases, J lost 1 base, and 22 bases stayed unmatched. The CDR3 loop is CASSLIGGSSVDTSSQETQYF. CDR3 nucleotides: TGTGCCAGCAGCTTAATCGGGGGGAGTAGCGTCGACACTAGCAGCCAAGAGACCCAGTACTTC.

The table lists this clonotype with a few counts. DNA of the CDR3: TGTGCCAGCAGCCCGAACACAGATACGCAGTATTTT. Residues: CASSPNTDTQYF. The V call is TRBV7-9, the J call TRBJ2-3; D is unclear. Germline V lookup: CDR1 SEHNR, CDR2 FQNEAQ (reference sequence). V lost 5 bases and J 2 bases, leaving 5 bases between the germline ends. The CDR3 runs 12 residues.

The chain carries TRBV6-5 and TRBJ2-5; 8 bases fit TRBD2. J gave up 5 bases and V 9 bases, and 14 bases lay outside the gene matches. Germline CDR1 is MNHEY and CDR2 is SVGAGI. CDR3 length: 15 residues. CDR3 sequence: CASGSGGSGKETQYF. CDR3 coding DNA: TGTGCCAGTGGCAGCGGGGGCTCCGGGAAGGAGACCCAGTACTTC.

This clonotype was picked up a small number of times. The rearrangement joins TRBV4-3 to TRBJ2-7; D unresolved. V shed 4 bases and J shed 4 bases, with 20 bases lying between them. The CDR3 sequence is 16 residues long. The germline gives CDR1 LGHNA, CDR2 YSLEER. CDR3: CASSPRYPQEVYEQYF. CDR3 nucleotides: TGCGCCAGCAGCCCACGGTATCCCCAAGAGGTATACGAGCAGTACTTC.

This chain joins TRBV27 and TRBJ2-5; a possible D gene is TRBD2 (6 bases). The germline CDR1 and CDR2 sequences are MNHEY and SMNVEV (reference sequence). The CDR3 is made up of 14 amino acids. The ends were cut back, 7 bases at V and 2 bases at J, with 14 bases in the middle. CDR3 sequence (DNA): TGTGCCAGCAAGCGGGCGGAAATACAAGAGACCCAGTACTTC. It specifies CASKRAEIQETQYF.

This clonotype was recorded at least ten times. The chain carries TRBV4-2 and TRBJ2-7, with 14 bases matching TRBD2. V gave up 0 bases and J gave up 7 bases; unmatched junction bases: 2. The CDR3 loop spans 15 amino acids. CDR1 is LGHNA and CDR2 is YNFKEQ in the germline V gene. The CDR3 region has the DNA TGTGCCAGCAGCCAAGAGACTAGCGGGAGGGTTGAGCAGTACTTC. Translating it yields CASSQETSGRVEQYF.

Remarks on this clonotype: Just one base apart from a much larger clone, this may be a read error. The chain employs TRBV9 and TRBJ1-2, with D unresolved. The CDR3 sequence is 13 residues long. Germline lookup yields CDR1 SGDLS and CDR2 YYNGEE. The CDR3 reads CASRSNPNYGDTF. Written as DNA, the CDR3 is TGTGCCAGCAGGAGTAATCCCAACTATGGCGACACCTTC.

The table lists this clonotype with many counts. The chain is built from TRBV9 and TRBJ1-6, with 7 bases that match TRBD1. With V trimmed by 0 bases and J by 5 bases, 2 bases remained unmatched. Germline V gene data show CDR1 as SGDLS and CDR2 as YYNGEE. The CDR3 has 15 amino acids. The DNA of the CDR3 is TGTGCCAGCAGCGTAGCCGGGACAGATAATTCACCCCTCCACTTT. It is translated as CASSVAGTDNSPLHF. Variable domain in full (rest from reference TRBV9 and TRBJ1-6): DSGVTQTPKHLITATGQRVTLRCSPRSGDLSVYWYQQSLDQGLQFLIQYYNGEERAKGNILERFSAQQFPDLHSELNLSSLELGDSALYFCASSVAGTDNSPLHFGNGTRLTVT.

Concerning this clonotype: The junction does not match germline at one end; this may be a read error. This sequence joins TRBV10-3 and TRBJ1-1; D gene uncertain. Germline CDR1 is ENHRY and CDR2 is SYGVKD. CDR3 length: 12 residues. CDR3 sequence reads: CASSGLGQKAFF. DNA for the CDR3: TGTGCCAGCAGTGGATTGGGTCAGAAGGCTTTCTTT.

There are many counts of this clonotype. This chain joins TRBV19 and TRBJ2-7, with 9 nucleotides matching TRBD2. This CDR3 is 14 amino acids long. Germline CDR1 is LNHDA and CDR2 is SQIVND (reference sequence). With 7 bases clipped from V and 6 bases from J, the junction kept 10 bases outside the gene matches. In DNA form, the CDR3 reads TGTGCCAGTACTCCGGCGGGGGGGCGAGTCGAGCAGTACTTC. This translates into CASTPAGGRVEQYF. The full variable domain, rest sourced from reference TRBV19 and TRBJ2-7, is DGGITQSPKYLFRKEGQNVTLSCEQNLNHDAMYWYRQDPGQGLRLIYYSQIVNDFQKGDIAEGYSVSREKKESFPLTVTSAQKNPTAFYLCASTPAGGRVEQYFGPGTRLTVT.

Remarks on this clonotype: Relative to the germline gene, one junction end is altered; a read error may explain this. The genes are TRBV10-3 and TRBJ1-6, with 8 bases lining up with TRBD1. This CDR3 comprises 14 residues. Germline lookup yields CDR1 ENHRY and CDR2 SYGVKD. The DNA of the CDR3 is TGTGCCAGCAGTACAGGGGGAGGTAATTCACCCCTCCACTTT. Translation: CASSTGGGNSPLHF.

A few counts support this clonotype. It may be a read error: a sequence one base away is much more abundant. The rearrangement links TRBV7-2 to TRBJ1-5; D gene uncertain. The CDR3 is 15 amino acids. Germline CDR1 reads SGHTA; CDR2 reads FQGNSA. V was shortened by 5 bases and J by 5 bases, with 16 bases between the two germline ends. The DNA of the CDR3 is TGTGCCAGCAGCCAAGATCCGACACTCGATCAGCCCCAGCATTTT. Protein: CASSQDPTLDQPQHF.

In its sample, this clonotype was seen many times. This chain connects TRBV19 to TRBJ1-5; D gene uncertain. This CDR3 contains 12 residues. Per the germline V gene, CDR1 is LNHDA and CDR2 is SQIVND (reference sequence). The germline V and J ends were trimmed by 6 bases and 4 bases, with 7 bases remaining between them. The CDR3 sequence is CASRAPNQPQHF. In DNA, the CDR3 is TGTGCCAGTAGGGCTCCGAATCAGCCCCAGCATTTT.

The table lists this clonotype with a few counts. The junction and the germline gene differ at one end; a read error may be behind it. This chain uses TRBV12-3 or TRBV12-4 with TRBJ2-2; 8 bases agree with TRBD2. The CDR3 totals 16 residues. CDR3 amino acids: CASSLPGLAGTVELFF. CDR3 DNA: TGTGCCAGCAGTTTACCAGGACTAGCTGGGACCGTGGAGCTGTTTTTT.

This chain's CDR3 is CASSDRGTSPNTEAFF. The CDR3 coding sequence is TGTGCCAGCAGCGATCGAGGGACATCTCCGAACACTGAAGCTTTCTTT. The gene calls are TRBV3-1 and TRBJ1-1; a weak D match, TRBD1 (6 bases). The CDR3 consists of 16 residues. Germline values: CDR1 LGHDT, CDR2 YNNKEL (reference sequence). Trimming left V 5 bases short and J 1 base short, with 17 bases between.

The V gene is TRBV7-9, the J gene TRBJ2-3; TRBD2 is a possible D gene (5 bases). The CDR3 is 13 residues long. Germline V lookup: CDR1 SEHNR, CDR2 FQNEAQ (reference sequence). Trimming stripped 5 bases from V and 4 bases from J, with 10 bases between. The CDR3 coding sequence is TGTGCCAGCAGCGTAGGAGGAGCAGATACGCAGTATTTT. Encoded protein: CASSVGGADTQYF.

Worth noting for this clonotype: A much larger clone is a single base away; this may be a read error. This chain joins TRBV29-1 and TRBJ1-1; D remains ambiguous. From germline, CDR1 is SQVTM and CDR2 ANQGSEA. The V gene lost 5 bases and the J gene lost 7 bases, with 14 bases spanning the gap. CDR3 length: 12 residues. The CDR3 here is CSVLLGAGEAFF. CDR3 sequence (DNA): TGCAGCGTTCTATTGGGCGCTGGTGAAGCTTTCTTT.

V usage is TRBV7-8 and J usage is TRBJ2-6; D is unresolved. Germline assignment: CDR1 SGHVS and CDR2 FQNEAQ. The CDR3 has 14 amino acids. V was shortened by 4 bases and J by 3 bases, with 7 bases between the two germline ends. The CDR3 protein is CASSYLYGANVLTF. CDR3 DNA sequence: TGTGCCAGCAGCTACCTCTATGGGGCCAACGTCCTGACTTTC. The full variable domain, its missing parts supplied by reference TRBV7-8 and TRBJ2-6, is GAGVSQSPRYKVAKRGQDVALRCDPISGHVSLFWYQQALGQGPEFLTYFQNEAQLDKSGLPSDRFFAERPEGSVSTLKIQRTQQEDSAVYLCASSYLYGANVLTFGAGSRLTVL.